These T cell receptor beta chains were read from a single sample in a study of brain T cells in children with intractable seizures. Here immunoSEQ multiplex PCR was the method, and the copy in TCRdb shows in-frame clones only, minus some. The repertoire holds 340,000 or so clones, 93% seen once, with about 5.8% in the top ten. Material: peripheral blood, obtained approximately 5 months after surgery. The receptors were sampled from a boy under two years old with tuberous sclerosis and intractable seizures. Both conserved end residues are part of each CDR3. Fields, in order: CDR3 protein, CDR3 DNA, J gene, clone size, V gene, D gene. D genes are given only for firm matches. Clone size is not always given. Where it is, it says once, few, many or a class for expanded clones.

CDR3 protein: CASSREARQGRQPQHF; CDR3 DNA: TGTGCCAGCAGCAGAGAAGCCAGACAGGGTCGTCAGCCCCAGCATTTT; J gene: TRBJ1-5; clone size: NA; V gene: TRBV7-8; D gene: TRBD1
CDR3 protein: CSASSSSEQYF; CDR3 DNA: TGCAGTGCTAGTAGCTCCTCGGAGCAGTACTTC; J gene: TRBJ2-7; clone size: NA; V gene: TRBV20-1; D gene: NA
CDR3 protein: CSDLRDRVNTEAFF; CDR3 DNA: TGCAGCGACCTCAGGGACAGGGTGAACACTGAAGCTTTCTTT; J gene: TRBJ1-1; clone size: NA; V gene: TRBV29-1; D gene: TRBD1
CDR3 protein: CASSQDTGYEQYF; CDR3 DNA: TGTGCCAGCAGCCAAGATACAGGGTACGAGCAGTACTTC; J gene: TRBJ2-7; clone size: NA; V gene: TRBV3-1/TRBV3-2; D gene: NA
CDR3 protein: CASIGAGDNNEQFF; CDR3 DNA: TGTGCCAGCATAGGAGCGGGGGATAACAATGAGCAGTTCTTC; J gene: TRBJ2-1; clone size: NA; V gene: TRBV27; D gene: TRBD2
CDR3 protein: CASSGLAETQYF; CDR3 DNA: TGTGCCAGCAGTGGACTAGCCGAGACCCAGTACTTC; J gene: TRBJ2-5; clone size: NA; V gene: TRBV2; D gene: TRBD2
CDR3 protein: CASSSSSGPQETQYF; CDR3 DNA: TGTGCCAGCAGCTCGTCTAGCGGGCCACAAGAGACCCAGTACTTC; J gene: TRBJ2-5; clone size: NA; V gene: TRBV11-3; D gene: TRBD2
CDR3 protein: CASSPGSGQGYEQYF; CDR3 DNA: TGTGCTAGCAGCCCGGGGTCGGGACAGGGCTACGAGCAGTACTTC; J gene: TRBJ2-7; clone size: NA; V gene: TRBV7-7; D gene: TRBD1
CDR3 protein: CASSLESPVDEQFF; CDR3 DNA: TGTGCCAGCAGCCTAGAGTCTCCGGTTGATGAGCAGTTCTTC; J gene: TRBJ2-1; clone size: NA; V gene: TRBV7-8; D gene: NA
CDR3 protein: CASSLGGRGEVTGNTIYF; CDR3 DNA: TGTGCCAGCAGCTTAGGTGGTAGGGGTGAAGTTACTGGAAACACCATATATTTT; J gene: TRBJ1-3; clone size: NA; V gene: TRBV7-6; D gene: NA
CDR3 protein: CASSVAGGTTDTQYF; CDR3 DNA: TGTGCCAGCAGCGTAGCGGGGGGGACCACAGATACGCAGTATTTT; J gene: TRBJ2-3; clone size: NA; V gene: TRBV9; D gene: TRBD2
CDR3 protein: CSVERRTGIYGYTF; CDR3 DNA: TGCAGCGTTGAACGCAGGACAGGGATCTATGGCTACACCTTC; J gene: TRBJ1-2; clone size: NA; V gene: TRBV29-1; D gene: TRBD1
CDR3 protein: CASSPAGLNTEAFF; CDR3 DNA: TGTGCCAGCAGCCCCGCGGGCTTGAACACTGAAGCTTTCTTT; J gene: TRBJ1-1; clone size: few; V gene: TRBV11-2; D gene: NA
CDR3 protein: CASSFGAYSYNSPLHF; CDR3 DNA: TGTGCCAGCAGTTTCGGAGCCTACTCCTATAATTCACCCCTCCACTTT; J gene: TRBJ1-6; clone size: few; V gene: TRBV27; D gene: NA
CDR3 protein: CASSRTGAQPQHF; CDR3 DNA: TGTGCCAGCAGCCGGACAGGGGCCCAGCCCCAGCATTTT; J gene: TRBJ1-5; clone size: NA; V gene: TRBV5-6; D gene: TRBD1
CDR3 protein: CASSVLAGNTIYF; CDR3 DNA: TGTGCCAGCAGCGTCTTGGCAGGAAACACCATATATTTT; J gene: TRBJ1-3; clone size: few; V gene: TRBV9; D gene: NA
CDR3 protein: CASSPGDSRNQPQHF; CDR3 DNA: TGTGCCAGCAGCCCTGGGGACTCCCGCAATCAGCCCCAGCATTTT; J gene: TRBJ1-5; clone size: NA; V gene: TRBV9; D gene: NA
CDR3 protein: CASSDLAGADTQYF; CDR3 DNA: TGTGCCAGCAGTGACCTAGCGGGAGCAGATACGCAGTATTTT; J gene: TRBJ2-3; clone size: NA; V gene: TRBV6-4; D gene: TRBD2
CDR3 protein: CASSLGGPPTDTQYF; CDR3 DNA: TGTGCCAGCAGTTTAGGCGGTCCACCCACAGATACGCAGTATTTT; J gene: TRBJ2-3; clone size: once; V gene: TRBV28; D gene: NA
CDR3 protein: CASSLGTLYTF; CDR3 DNA: TGCGCCAGCAGCTTGGGGACCCTCTACACCTTC; J gene: TRBJ1-2; clone size: NA; V gene: TRBV5-1; D gene: NA
CDR3 protein: CAINGGMNTEAFF; CDR3 DNA: TGTGCCATCAACGGGGGAATGAACACTGAAGCTTTCTTT; J gene: TRBJ1-1; clone size: NA; V gene: TRBV10-3; D gene: NA
CDR3 protein: CSAIETSPREKLFF; CDR3 DNA: TGCAGTGCTATTGAGACGAGCCCCCGTGAAAAACTGTTTTTT; J gene: TRBJ1-4; clone size: NA; V gene: TRBV20-1; D gene: NA
CDR3 protein: CASSAGVNTEAFF; CDR3 DNA: TGTGCCAGCAGCGCCGGGGTAAACACTGAAGCTTTCTTT; J gene: TRBJ1-1; clone size: NA; V gene: TRBV11-2; D gene: NA
CDR3 protein: CASSSHTGTGNYGYTF; CDR3 DNA: TGTGCCAGCAGCTCGCATACCGGGACAGGGAATTATGGCTACACCTTC; J gene: TRBJ1-2; clone size: NA; V gene: TRBV5-6; D gene: TRBD1
CDR3 protein: CASSQDSNTEAFF; CDR3 DNA: TGCGCCAGCAGCCAGGACAGTAACACTGAAGCTTTCTTT; J gene: TRBJ1-1; clone size: NA; V gene: TRBV4-1; D gene: NA
CDR3 protein: CASSLQLNTEAFF; CDR3 DNA: TGTGCCAGCAGCCTACAGTTGAACACTGAAGCTTTCTTT; J gene: TRBJ1-1; clone size: few; V gene: TRBV6-5; D gene: NA
CDR3 protein: CASSQGLQTYEQYF; CDR3 DNA: TGTGCCAGCAGCCAGGGACTACAAACCTACGAGCAGTACTTC; J gene: TRBJ2-7; clone size: NA; V gene: TRBV7-9; D gene: TRBD2
CDR3 protein: CASSLAGRASSGNTIYF; CDR3 DNA: TGTGCCAGCAGCTTAGCGGGGAGGGCTAGCTCTGGAAACACCATATATTTT; J gene: TRBJ1-3; clone size: NA; V gene: TRBV7-9; D gene: NA
CDR3 protein: CSVDSQNTEAFF; CDR3 DNA: TGCAGCGTTGATTCTCAGAACACTGAAGCTTTCTTT; J gene: TRBJ1-1; clone size: NA; V gene: TRBV29-1; D gene: NA
CDR3 protein: CASSIRGGRGSGEQYF; CDR3 DNA: TGTGCCAGTAGTATCCGCGGAGGGCGCGGTTCAGGCGAGCAGTACTTC; J gene: TRBJ2-7; clone size: NA; V gene: TRBV19; D gene: NA
CDR3 protein: CAWSLTGNTEAFF; CDR3 DNA: TGTGCCTGGAGCTTGACAGGGAACACTGAAGCTTTCTTT; J gene: TRBJ1-1; clone size: NA; V gene: TRBV30; D gene: NA
CDR3 protein: CASSLAKGRSRTDTQYF; CDR3 DNA: TGTGCCAGCAGCCTCGCCAAGGGCAGAAGCCGCACAGATACGCAGTATTTT; J gene: TRBJ2-3; clone size: NA; V gene: TRBV7-8; D gene: NA
CDR3 protein: CASRLSGRGDTGELFF; CDR3 DNA: TGTGCCAGCAGGCTTAGCGGGAGGGGGGACACCGGGGAGCTGTTTTTT; J gene: TRBJ2-2; clone size: NA; V gene: TRBV3-1/TRBV3-2; D gene: TRBD2
CDR3 protein: CSVGPGQSYTDTQYF; CDR3 DNA: TGCAGCGTAGGTCCGGGACAGAGTTACACAGATACGCAGTATTTT; J gene: TRBJ2-3; clone size: NA; V gene: TRBV29-1; D gene: TRBD1
CDR3 protein: CASSSTLGPYNEQFF; CDR3 DNA: TGTGCCAGCAGCTCCACCCTGGGGCCCTACAATGAGCAGTTCTTC; J gene: TRBJ2-1; clone size: NA; V gene: TRBV7-3; D gene: NA